The sequence of this T cell receptor beta chain was determined in a study of shared clonotypes between healthy human individuals. The study's findings and limits: Compared with clonotypes that all four donors shared, non-shared clonotypes had lower generation probabilities. Across four donors, naive CD4 shared roughly 5%, naive CD8 under 4%, memory CD4 roughly 2.4%, memory CD8 around 0.42%. The rarefaction results pointed to incomplete sorted-subset sequencing despite large depth.

Authors' analysis steps: In the immunoSEQ data, sequences were junction-only and lacked quality scores, so filtering differed. Clones were sequenced by immunoSEQ multiplex PCR, and TCRdb holds only the in-frame ones, with some missing. V, J and clone size reflect that table, while D and trimming were determined from the DNA. Counted here are around 2,000,000 clones, approximately 95% occurring once; the ten biggest clones make up approximately 1.2%. Naive CD8 cells were CD45RO-negative, positively selected for CCR7, excluding terminally differentiated effector memory CD45RA+ cells. This CDR3 has 14 residues. V was pared by 4 bases and J by 5 bases, with 4 bases of the junction left unmatched. Germline V CDR1 and CDR2: PRHDT, FYEKMQ (reference sequence). With respect to this clone: The antigen is not known.

This sequence originates from a man between 18 and 29 years old in good health. V gene TRBV13 combines with J gene TRBJ2-5, with TRBD1 matching over 10 bases. Sequenced sample: naive CD8+ T cells sorted from blood. Written as DNA, the CDR3 is TGTGCCAGCAGCTCCGGGACAGGGGATGAGACCCAGTACTTC. Residues: CASSSGTGDETQYF.